These 16 T cell receptor beta chains were all obtained from the same sample, sequenced in a study of control samples from healthy donors and cancer patients. The protocol was immunoSEQ multiplex PCR, while the TCRdb copy is restricted to in-frame clones and leaves out a portion. This sample has about 180,000 clones, with roughly 92% found just once. The sequenced material came from blood. Receptors originate from a man aged 25-45 years in good health.

The rearrangement links TRBV2 to TRBJ2-3; 7 bases are a match to TRBD2. V lost 6 bases to trimming and J lost 1 base; unmatched junction nucleotides: 7. The germline gives CDR1 SNHLY, CDR2 FYNNEI. The CDR3 has 15 residues. Written as DNA, the CDR3 is TGTGCCAGCAGCCCTATTGGGGGGGGCACAGATACGCAGTATTTT. Encoded protein: CASSPIGGGTDTQYF.

This chain joins TRBV30 and TRBJ1-5; D ambiguous. V was trimmed by 0 bases and J by 5 bases, leaving 14 bases between them. This CDR3 is 15 amino acids long. Germline V lookup: CDR1 GTSNPN, CDR2 SVGIG (reference sequence). The CDR3 region is CAWSVGTRNDQPQHF. CDR3 coding DNA: TGTGCCTGGAGTGTAGGTACGCGAAACGATCAGCCCCAGCATTTT. The full variable domain, its missing parts supplied by reference TRBV30 and TRBJ1-5, is SQTIHQWPATLVQPVGSPLSLECTVEGTSNPNLYWYRQAAGRGLQLLFYSVGIGQISSEVPQNLSASRPQDRQFILSSKKLLLSDSGFYLCAWSVGTRNDQPQHFGDGTRLSIL.

The chain links TRBV19 to TRBJ2-7; TRBD2 aligns across 8 bases. CDR1 is LNHDA and CDR2 is SQIVND in the germline V gene (reference sequence). J lost 3 bases, V lost 3 bases, and 4 bases had no gene match. There are 14 residues in the CDR3. The CDR3 sequence: CASSMASGFYEQYF. The CDR3 DNA follows: TGTGCCAGTAGTATGGCTAGCGGGTTCTACGAGCAGTACTTC. Complete variable domain (other parts from reference TRBV19 and TRBJ2-7): DGGITQSPKYLFRKEGQNVTLSCEQNLNHDAMYWYRQDPGQGLRLIYYSQIVNDFQKGDIAEGYSVSREKKESFPLTVTSAQKNPTAFYLCASSMASGFYEQYFGPGTRLTVT.

The V call is TRBV7-9, the J call TRBJ2-7, with a tentative D call TRBD1 (5 bases). The CDR3 runs 14 residues. Trimming stripped 5 bases from V and 0 bases from J, with 11 bases between. The germline CDR1 and CDR2 sequences are SEHNR and FQNEAQ (reference sequence). CDR3: CASSPGASSYEQYF. As DNA, the CDR3 is TGTGCCAGCAGCCCTGGGGCATCCTCCTACGAGCAGTACTTC.

J is TRBJ2-2 and V is TRBV5-6; no clear D gene. This CDR3 contains 14 residues. Deletions cut 1 base from V and 4 bases from J, with 8 bases between. Germline-derived CDR1 and CDR2 are SGHDT and YYEEEE. The CDR3 DNA reads TGTGCCAGCAGCTTGATGGCTCTCACCGGGGAGCTGTTTTTT. Translation: CASSLMALTGELFF.

In this sample, this clone turned up once. This rearrangement joins TRBV15 to TRBJ2-7; D is unresolved. From germline, CDR1 is LNHNV and CDR2 YYDKDF (reference sequence). The CDR3 has 14 residues. The ends were cut back, 0 bases at V and 2 bases at J, with 8 bases in the middle. CDR3 region: CATSRDPGPYEQYF. The CDR3 DNA reads TGTGCCACCAGCAGAGATCCCGGCCCCTACGAGCAGTACTTC. Complete variable domain (other parts from reference TRBV15 and TRBJ2-7): DAMVIQNPRYQVTQFGKPVTLSCSQTLNHNVMYWYQQKSSQAPKLLFHYYDKDFNNEADTPDNFQSRRPNTSFCFLDIRSPGLGDTAMYLCATSRDPGPYEQYFGPGTRLTVT.

The chain links TRBV5-5 to TRBJ2-7; unclear D gene. Germline CDR1 reads SGHKS; CDR2 reads YYEKEE (reference sequence). V was cut by 3 bases and J by 6 bases, with 10 bases left in between. This CDR3 spans 12 amino acids. This chain's CDR3 is CASSSFGLEQYF. CDR3 nucleotides: TGTGCCAGCAGCTCCTTTGGGCTCGAGCAGTACTTC.

This rearrangement joins TRBV30 to TRBJ1-2, with D unclear. Trimming removed 2 bases from V and 4 bases from J, with 5 bases in between. Germline V lookup: CDR1 GTSNPN, CDR2 SVGIG (reference sequence). The CDR3 runs to 11 residues. The chain's CDR3 is CAWSTSYGYTF. CDR3 nucleotide sequence: TGTGCCTGGAGTACAAGCTATGGCTACACCTTC.

The rearrangement joins TRBV9 to TRBJ2-3; maybe TRBD1 (5 bases). The CDR3 contains 14 residues. The V gene's germline CDR1 is SGDLS and CDR2 YYNGEE. The V gene lost 6 bases and the J gene lost 3 bases, with 14 bases spanning the gap. CDR3 loop: CASNRQRFTDTQYF. In DNA form, the CDR3 reads TGTGCCAGCAACAGGCAGCGTTTTACAGATACGCAGTATTTT.

The rearrangement links TRBV27 to TRBJ2-6; D gene uncertain. This CDR3 has 15 amino acids. V dropped 5 bases and J dropped 0 bases, with 8 bases sitting between them. CDR1 is MNHEY and CDR2 is SMNVEV in the germline V gene (reference sequence). CDR3 sequence: CASSPTSSGANVLTF. As DNA, the CDR3 is TGTGCCAGCAGTCCAACATCCTCTGGGGCCAACGTCCTGACTTTC.

The CDR3 protein is CATAIVVGNTIYF. As DNA, the CDR3 is TGCGCCACGGCGATAGTAGTTGGAAACACCATATATTTT. The chain has TRBV4-1 and TRBJ1-3; D remains ambiguous. The V gene's germline CDR1 is MGHRA and CDR2 YSYEKL. The length of the CDR3 is 13 residues. Trimming took 10 bases from V and 3 from J, leaving 13 bases between them.

This clone has just one count. The V call is TRBV19, the J call TRBJ1-5; 7 bases align to TRBD1. This CDR3 region has 14 residues. CDR1 and CDR2 (germline): LNHDA, SQIVND (reference sequence). V was pared by 1 base and J by 7 bases, with 4 bases of the junction left unmatched. This chain's CDR3 is CASSIAGGGQPQHF. The CDR3 DNA reads as TGTGCCAGTAGTATAGCAGGGGGAGGCCAGCCCCAGCATTTT.

The rearrangement uses TRBV30 and TRBJ1-2; tentatively, D is TRBD1 (6 bases). Germline-derived CDR1 and CDR2 are GTSNPN and SVGIG (reference sequence). The V end lost 7 bases, the J end lost 4 bases, and 16 bases lay between the germline ends. CDR3 length: 13 residues. The CDR3 sequence is CASPGGGGYGYTF. CDR3 coding DNA: TGTGCCTCCCCAGGAGGGGGTGGCTATGGCTACACCTTC.

The rearrangement joins TRBV19 to TRBJ1-3; TRBD1 might be the D (6 bases). The CDR3 sequence is 15 residues long. Trimming left V 7 bases short and J 0 bases short, with 13 bases between. Germline V gives CDR1 LNHDA, CDR2 SQIVND (reference sequence). Here the CDR3 DNA reads TGTGCCAGTATAATGGTGGACAGCTCTGGAAACACCATATATTTT. Translated, it gives CASIMVDSSGNTIYF. Full variable domain (rest looked up from reference TRBV19 and TRBJ1-3): DGGITQSPKYLFRKEGQNVTLSCEQNLNHDAMYWYRQDPGQGLRLIYYSQIVNDFQKGDIAEGYSVSREKKESFPLTVTSAQKNPTAFYLCASIMVDSSGNTIYFGEGSWLTVV.

This clone was seen only once. The chain links TRBV30 to TRBJ1-3; the D is unclear. CDR1 and CDR2 (germline): GTSNPN, SVGIG (reference sequence). Trimming stripped 2 bases from V and 0 bases from J, with 17 bases between. This CDR3 is built from 17 residues. The CDR3 protein is CAWSILFGSTSGNTIYF. The CDR3 nucleotides are TGTGCCTGGAGTATCCTATTTGGGTCCACCTCTGGAAACACCATATATTTT.

V is TRBV30 and J is TRBJ1-4; tentatively, D is TRBD1 (5 bases). CDR3 length: 13 residues. From germline, CDR1 is GTSNPN and CDR2 SVGIG (reference sequence). CDR3: CALEGQKHEKLFF. As DNA, the CDR3 is TGTGCTTTGGAGGGGCAGAAGCATGAAAAACTGTTTTTT.